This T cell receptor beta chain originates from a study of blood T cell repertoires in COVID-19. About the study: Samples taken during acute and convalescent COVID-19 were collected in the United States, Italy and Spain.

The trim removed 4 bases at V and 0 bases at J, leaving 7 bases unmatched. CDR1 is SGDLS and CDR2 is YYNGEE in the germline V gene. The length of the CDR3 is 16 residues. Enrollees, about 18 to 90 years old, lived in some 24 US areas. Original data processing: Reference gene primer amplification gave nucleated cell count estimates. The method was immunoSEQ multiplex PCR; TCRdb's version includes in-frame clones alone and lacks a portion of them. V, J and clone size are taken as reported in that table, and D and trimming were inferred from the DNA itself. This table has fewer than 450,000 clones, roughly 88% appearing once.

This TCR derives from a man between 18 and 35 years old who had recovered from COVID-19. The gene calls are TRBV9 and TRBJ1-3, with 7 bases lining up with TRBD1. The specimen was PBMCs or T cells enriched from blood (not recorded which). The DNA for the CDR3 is TGTGCCAGCAGCTTAACAGGGGAGAGCTCTGGAAACACCATATATTTT. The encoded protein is CASSLTGESSGNTIYF.